This TCR beta chain stems from a study of CD8 T cells in ankylosing spondylitis. TCRdb passed the 5' RACE reads through MiXCR, listing each CDR3 protein once. The sample records a few hundred thousand distinct CDR3 sequences, around 10% being singletons. Study observations and caveats: Past studies reported some motif variants in reactive arthritis synovial fluid and blood. Matched ankylosing spondylitis synovial fluid reportedly contained a significantly enriched population of disease-linked clones.

CDR1 and CDR2 from the germline V gene are MGHDK and SYGVNS. The CDR3 loop spans 15 amino acids. The V and J ends lost 2 bases and 3 bases, in that order; junction bases with no gene match: 3. As regards this clonotype: Its specificity is unknown.

Specimen: blood, either unsorted or a sorted T cell fraction (not recorded which). The rearrangement links TRBV25-1 to TRBJ2-7, with 11 nucleotides matching TRBD1. The TCR originated in a male donor with ankylosing spondylitis or in good health (not recorded which). The CDR3 loop is CASSEAGTGGYEQYF. CDR3 bases: TGTGCCAGCAGTGAAGCGGGGACAGGGGGCTACGAGCAGTACTTC.